One and the same sample provided the 32 T cell receptor beta chains below, sequenced in a study of technical replicates of blood from a handful of donors (dated 2017 in TCRdb). Preparation of the library involved the immunoSEQ multiplex PCR assay. TCRdb obtained this table from immuneACCESS and retained in-frame rearrangements with V and J assigned. These tables miss some clones; where compared with another copy, unresolved V genes account for less than half of the shortfall, and the remainder is unexplained. This sample has around 70,000 clones in its table, and around 93% of those were observed once. The top ten constitute 0.2% to 0.3% of the sample. The material sequenced was T cells isolated from PBMCs. These receptors came from a human donor in good health.

The V and J genes are TRBV28 and TRBJ2-7; 9 bases are shared with TRBD1. With 5 bases clipped from V and 0 bases from J, the junction kept 2 bases outside the gene matches. The CDR3 sequence is 14 residues long. Germline loops: CDR1 MDHEN, CDR2 SYDVKM. The CDR3 is CASSPTGGSYEQYF. The CDR3 DNA reads TGTGCCAGCAGTCCGACAGGGGGCTCCTACGAGCAGTACTTC.

The V call is TRBV25-1, the J call TRBJ1-1, with a possible D match to TRBD1 (6 bases). The V gene's germline CDR1 is MGHDK and CDR2 SYGVNS. The germline V and J ends were trimmed by 6 bases and 0 bases, with 11 bases remaining between them. This CDR3 spans 14 amino acids. CDR3 loop: CASRGTGMNTEAFF. CDR3 DNA sequence: TGTGCCAGCAGGGGAACAGGGATGAACACTGAAGCTTTCTTT.

J is TRBJ1-5 and V is TRBV16; D unresolved. The CDR3 covers 14 residues. Germline loops: CDR1 KGHSY, CDR2 FQNENV. Deletions cut 0 bases from V and 6 bases from J, with 9 bases between. The CDR3 region is CASSQSGGTQPQHF. CDR3 DNA sequence: TGTGCCAGCAGCCAATCGGGAGGAACTCAGCCCCAGCATTTT.

The rearrangement uses TRBV6-5 and TRBJ2-2, with 7 positions matching TRBD1. Germline CDR1 is MNHEY and CDR2 is SVGAGI. CDR3 length equals 16 residues. J was trimmed by 3 bases and V by 4 bases; bases with no gene match: 8. The CDR3 loop reads CASSFIGTAHTGELFF. DNA of the CDR3: TGTGCCAGCAGTTTCATCGGGACAGCTCACACCGGGGAGCTGTTTTTT.

The V call is TRBV5-1, the J call TRBJ1-1; 8 nucleotides agree with TRBD1. The CDR3 totals 16 residues. CDR1 SGHRS and CDR2 YFSETQ come from the germline V gene. V shed 1 base, J shed 5 bases, and the junction held 10 bases outside the gene matches. CDR3 DNA: TGCGCCAGCAGCTTGCGGACAGGGCGTGAGGGAACTGAAGCTTTCTTT. It specifies CASSLRTGREGTEAFF.

This chain uses TRBV27 with TRBJ2-7, with TRBD2 identical over 13 bases. Unmatched junction bases numbered 4, after V lost 5 bases and J lost 6 bases. The germline CDR1 and CDR2 sequences are MNHEY and SMNVEV (reference sequence). CDR3 length: 14 amino acids. This CDR3 reads CASSPWTSGSEQYF. The CDR3 region has the DNA TGTGCCAGCAGTCCTTGGACTAGCGGGAGCGAGCAGTACTTC.

The chain couples TRBV18 to TRBJ2-7; D is ambiguous. The V and J ends lost 0 bases and 3 bases respectively, with 9 bases between them. The germline V gene encodes CDR1 KGHSH and CDR2 LQKENI. The CDR3 extends over 14 amino acids. The CDR3 DNA is TGTGCCAGCTCACCACCGCAGGCCATCTACGAGCAGTACTTC. Amino acid sequence: CASSPPQAIYEQYF. The variable domain in full, completed from reference TRBV18 and TRBJ2-7, reads NAGVMQNPRHLVRRRGQEARLRCSPMKGHSHVYWYRQLPEEGLKFMVYLQKENIIDESGMPKERFSAEFPKEGPSILRIQQVVRGDSAAYFCASSPPQAIYEQYFGPGTRLTVT.

CDR3 in amino acids: CASSLEGATEQYF. In DNA, the CDR3 is TGTGCCAGCAGCTTGGAGGGGGCGACCGAGCAGTACTTC. The rearrangement links TRBV11-3 to TRBJ2-7; maybe TRBD1 (7 bases). The germline V gene has CDR1 SGHNT and CDR2 YENEEA. V was cut by 3 bases and J by 6 bases, with 12 bases left in between. The CDR3 has 13 amino acids.

CDR3 loop: CASSWTRDRAYEQYF. The CDR3 DNA reads as TGTGCCAGCAGTTGGACAAGGGACAGGGCCTACGAGCAGTACTTC. This chain links TRBV27 with TRBJ2-7; 9 nucleotides align to TRBD1. V lost 4 bases to trimming and J lost 2 bases; unmatched junction nucleotides: 6. CDR3 length: 15 amino acids. In germline, CDR1 is MNHEY, CDR2 SMNVEV (reference sequence).

The gene calls are TRBV7-3 and TRBJ2-7, with D possibly matching TRBD1 (6 bases). CDR3 size: 18 residues. V was clipped by 2 bases and J by 3 bases, with 23 bases between them. Germline CDR1 and CDR2: SGHTA and FQGTGA. CDR3 in amino acids: CASSLYGNTQGKVYEQYF. CDR3 nucleotide sequence: TGTGCCAGCAGCTTATACGGTAATACGCAGGGGAAGGTCTACGAGCAGTACTTC.

The chain couples TRBV5-5 to TRBJ2-7; 11 positions agree with TRBD1. This CDR3 is built from 15 residues. The V and J ends lost 4 bases and 1 base, in that order; junction bases with no gene match: 4. Per the germline V gene, CDR1 is SGHKS and CDR2 is YYEKEE (reference sequence). This CDR3 reads CASSKGTGGSYEQYF. The CDR3 DNA reads as TGTGCCAGCAGCAAGGGGACAGGGGGGTCCTACGAGCAGTACTTC.

The chain links TRBV10-3 to TRBJ2-7; tentative D call: TRBD2 (5 bases). V was trimmed by 3 bases and J by 6 bases, leaving 6 bases between them. Germline V gene sequence: CDR1 ENHRY, CDR2 SYGVKD. The CDR3 runs to 11 residues. The CDR3 sequence is CAISDGSEQYF. CDR3 coding DNA: TGTGCCATCAGTGATGGGAGCGAGCAGTACTTC.

The chain has TRBV21-1 and TRBJ2-5; TRBD1 reflects the table's D call only, with no check against the DNA. TRBV21-1 is deemed a pseudogene. The CDR3 is 14 residues long. CDR3 in amino acids: CASSRGDSQETQYF. The CDR3 DNA follows: TGTGCCAGCAGCAGAGGGGACAGCCAAGAGACCCAGTACTTC.

This clone was picked up one time. This rearrangement joins TRBV7-3 to TRBJ1-1; TRBD1 aligns across 7 bases. The V gene end was trimmed by 5 bases and the J gene end by 5 bases; junction bases not matched to a gene: 20. The germline gives CDR1 SGHTA, CDR2 FQGTGA. There are 18 residues in the CDR3. CDR3 coding DNA: TGTGCCAGCAGCCCGGGGATCCTCGACAGGGCGGTTGGAACTGAAGCTTTCTTT. Its protein is CASSPGILDRAVGTEAFF.

The J gene is TRBJ2-7, the V gene TRBV6-5, with D unresolved. This CDR3 has 13 amino acids. The germline V and J ends were trimmed by 4 bases and 3 bases, with 10 bases remaining between them. Germline-derived CDR1 and CDR2 are MNHEY and SVGAGI. CDR3 in amino acids: CASSSLGYYEQYF. CDR3 coding DNA: TGTGCCAGCAGTTCCCTCGGGTACTACGAGCAGTACTTC.

V is TRBV6-5 and J is TRBJ2-1; no clear D. With 8 bases removed from V and 9 bases from J, the gap between germline ends came to 8 bases. Germline assignment: CDR1 MNHEY and CDR2 SVGAGI. The CDR3 runs 10 residues. CDR3 amino acids: CASGGSEQFF. DNA for the CDR3: TGTGCCAGCGGCGGAAGTGAGCAGTTCTTC.

This chain joins TRBV11-2 and TRBJ2-1; D possibly corresponds to TRBD1 (6 bases). V lost 5 bases and J 3 bases, leaving 23 bases between the germline ends. Germline V gene data show CDR1 as SGHAT and CDR2 as FQNNGV. The CDR3 runs 18 residues. CDR3 in amino acids: CASSPGTPQTSNYNEQFF. Written as DNA, the CDR3 is TGTGCCAGCAGCCCGGGGACACCCCAAACTTCGAACTACAATGAGCAGTTCTTC.

This chain links TRBV6-5 with TRBJ2-5, with D perhaps TRBD1 (6 bases). The germline V gene has CDR1 MNHEY and CDR2 SVGAGI. V was cut by 3 bases and J by 4 bases, with 12 bases left in between. The CDR3 has 14 amino acids. CDR3 sequence (DNA): TGTGCCAGCAGTTATGTGGGGGCTCGAGAGACCCAGTACTTC. Amino acid sequence: CASSYVGARETQYF.

This clone turned up a few times. This chain links TRBV30 with TRBJ1-4, with D maybe TRBD1 (5 bases). Trimming removed 1 base at V and 7 bases at J, with 19 bases between. The germline V gene encodes CDR1 GTSNPN and CDR2 SVGIG (reference sequence). The CDR3 is 16 amino acids. CDR3 nucleotide sequence: TGTGCCTGGAGTGCACCAGGGTGGGGAATGGGTGAAAAACTGTTTTTT. It translates to CAWSAPGWGMGEKLFF. Filled out from reference TRBV30 and TRBJ1-4, the complete variable domain reads SQTIHQWPATLVQPVGSPLSLECTVEGTSNPNLYWYRQAAGRGLQLLFYSVGIGQISSEVPQNLSASRPQDRQFILSSKKLLLSDSGFYLCAWSAPGWGMGEKLFFGSGTQLSVL.

The chain combines TRBV2 with TRBJ2-2, with a possible D match to TRBD2 (5 bases). The CDR3 covers 14 residues. CDR1 and CDR2 (germline): SNHLY, FYNNEI. Trimming pared 8 bases from V and 0 bases from J, leaving 10 bases between. In DNA form, the CDR3 reads TGTGCCAGCTGGAGCGGCGCGAACACCGGGGAGCTGTTTTTT. Residues: CASWSGANTGELFF.

This CDR3 is CAISAGTVASYNEQFF. Written as DNA, the CDR3 is TGTGCCATCAGTGCCGGGACAGTCGCCTCCTACAATGAGCAGTTCTTC. This chain joins TRBV10-3 and TRBJ2-1, with 7 bases identical to TRBD1. CDR3 size: 16 residues. V shed 4 bases, J shed 0 bases, and the junction held 6 bases outside the gene matches. The germline V gene encodes CDR1 ENHRY and CDR2 SYGVKD.

This chain uses TRBV5-1 with TRBJ1-2, with 8 bases lining up with TRBD1. Losses at the gene ends were 0 bases for V and 3 bases for J; bases not matched to a gene: 4. This CDR3 region has 15 residues. Germline CDR1 and CDR2: SGHRS and YFSETQ. CDR3: CASSLEGQGYYGYTF. CDR3 nucleotides: TGCGCCAGCAGCTTGGAAGGACAGGGTTACTATGGCTACACCTTC. The whole variable domain, remainder taken from reference TRBV5-1 and TRBJ1-2, is KAGVTQTPRYLIKTRGQQVTLSCSPISGHRSVSWYQQTPGQGLQFLFEYFSETQRNKGNFPGRFSGRQFSNSRSEMNVSTLELGDSALYLCASSLEGQGYYGYTFGSGTRLTVV.

This clone was recorded a few times. The rearrangement uses TRBV18 and TRBJ2-7; perhaps TRBD1 as D (6 bases). This CDR3 is built from 15 residues. Germline-derived CDR1 and CDR2 are KGHSH and LQKENI. V gave up 6 bases and J gave up 5 bases, with 20 bases separating them. The CDR3 here is CASSLRAQGSHEQYF. Written as DNA, the CDR3 is TGTGCCAGCTCCCTCCGGGCACAGGGTAGCCACGAGCAGTACTTC.

This chain uses TRBV4-1 with TRBJ2-1; the match to TRBD2 covers 7 bases. The CDR3 extends over 15 amino acids. CDR1 MGHRA and CDR2 YSYEKL come from the germline V gene. The V and J ends lost 0 bases and 5 bases, in that order; junction bases with no gene match: 4. Written as DNA, the CDR3 is TGCGCCAGCAGCCAAGATGGGACTACAAACAATGAGCAGTTCTTC. Protein sequence: CASSQDGTTNNEQFF.

This rearrangement joins TRBV29-1 to TRBJ2-7, with 7 nucleotides matching TRBD1. From germline, CDR1 is SQVTM and CDR2 ANQGSEA. The CDR3 is 13 residues long. The junction had 7 bases not matched to a gene; V was cut back by 5 bases and J by 3 bases. The CDR3, as DNA: TGCAGCGTTCTGACAGGGCTTAACTACGAGCAGTACTTC. Translating it yields CSVLTGLNYEQYF.

This clone was seen just once. The rearrangement uses TRBV6-1 and TRBJ2-5; TRBD1 aligns across 10 bases. Germline CDR1 reads MNHNS; CDR2 reads SASEGT. Trimming cost V 4 bases and J 4 bases; bases outside gene matches: 3. This CDR3 is built from 14 residues. The CDR3 nucleotides are TGTGCCAGCAGTGGGGGGACAGGGGTAGAGACCCAGTACTTC. Protein: CASSGGTGVETQYF.

Here the CDR3 reads CASSPPGAAGTEAFF. The CDR3 DNA reads as TGTGCCAGCAGCCCCCCTGGGGCTGCGGGGACTGAAGCTTTCTTT. The V and J genes are TRBV7-9 and TRBJ1-1; D possibly corresponds to TRBD1 (5 bases). The CDR3 is 15 amino acids. V was pared by 5 bases and J by 5 bases, with 18 bases between. Germline values: CDR1 SEHNR, CDR2 FQNEAQ (reference sequence).

The chain carries TRBV11-2 and TRBJ2-1; a possible D gene is TRBD2 (5 bases). The V gene lost 1 base and the J gene lost 4 bases, with 8 bases spanning the gap. The germline gives CDR1 SGHAT, CDR2 FQNNGV. This CDR3 has 14 residues. CDR3 sequence reads: CASSLGGQYNEQFF. In nucleotides, the CDR3 is TGTGCCAGCAGCTTAGGAGGGCAGTACAATGAGCAGTTCTTC.

V gene TRBV14 combines with J gene TRBJ2-5; 7 nucleotides agree with TRBD1. The CDR3 extends over 14 amino acids. Trimming at V came to 1 base and at J to 4 bases, leaving 3 bases not matched to a gene. Germline V gene sequence: CDR1 SGHDN, CDR2 FVKESK. CDR3 in DNA: TGTGCCAGCAGCCAAGTTGGACAGGCAGAGACCCAGTACTTC. Translation: CASSQVGQAETQYF. Complete variable domain (other parts from reference TRBV14 and TRBJ2-5): EAGVTQFPSHSVIEKGQTVTLRCDPISGHDNLYWYRRVMGKEIKFLLHFVKESKQDESGMPNNRFLAERTGGTYSTLKVQPAELEDSGVYFCASSQVGQAETQYFGPGTRLLVL.

The V gene is TRBV11-3, the J gene TRBJ1-1, with D maybe TRBD1 (5 bases). The germline gives CDR1 SGHNT, CDR2 YENEEA. The germline V and J ends were trimmed by 1 base and 0 bases, with 18 bases remaining between them. The length of the CDR3 is 18 residues. The CDR3, as DNA: TGTGCCAGCAGCTTAGTTGGGTCATGGGGGAGGATGAACACTGAAGCTTTCTTT. Translating gives CASSLVGSWGRMNTEAFF.

This clone was recorded only once. The chain is built from TRBV5-1 and TRBJ2-1; 12 nucleotides agree with TRBD2. This CDR3 contains 15 residues. Trimming at V came to 2 bases and at J to 10 bases, leaving 7 bases not matched to a gene. Germline V lookup: CDR1 SGHRS, CDR2 YFSETQ. This CDR3 reads CASSLLAGGSHEQFF. CDR3 DNA: TGCGCCAGCAGCTTACTAGCGGGGGGCTCTCACGAGCAGTTCTTC.

The rearrangement joins TRBV9 to TRBJ1-1; D is possibly TRBD1 (5 bases). The CDR3 has 14 residues. Germline CDR1 reads SGDLS; CDR2 reads YYNGEE. Trimming cost V 1 base and J 1 base, with 8 bases left between them. Here the CDR3 DNA reads TGTGCCAGCAGCGTATTCACAGGGAACACTGAAGCTTTCTTT. Translation: CASSVFTGNTEAFF.